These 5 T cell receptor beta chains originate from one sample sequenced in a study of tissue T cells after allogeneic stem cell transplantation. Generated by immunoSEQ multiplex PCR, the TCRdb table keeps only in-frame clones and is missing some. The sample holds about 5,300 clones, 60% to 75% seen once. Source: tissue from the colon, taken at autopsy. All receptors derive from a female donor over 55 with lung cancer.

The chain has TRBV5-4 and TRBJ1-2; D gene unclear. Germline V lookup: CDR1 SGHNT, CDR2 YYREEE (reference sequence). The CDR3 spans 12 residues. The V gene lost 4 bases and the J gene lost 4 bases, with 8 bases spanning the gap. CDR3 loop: CASSPDRYGYTF. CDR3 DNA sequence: TGTGCCAGCAGCCCGGACCGCTATGGCTACACCTTC.

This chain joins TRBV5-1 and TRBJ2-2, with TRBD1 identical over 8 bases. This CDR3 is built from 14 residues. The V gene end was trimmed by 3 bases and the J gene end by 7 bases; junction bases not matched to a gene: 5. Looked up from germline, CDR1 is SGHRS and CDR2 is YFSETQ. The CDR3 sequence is CASSYGQGNGELFF. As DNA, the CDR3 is TGCGCCAGCAGCTACGGACAGGGTAACGGGGAGCTGTTTTTT.

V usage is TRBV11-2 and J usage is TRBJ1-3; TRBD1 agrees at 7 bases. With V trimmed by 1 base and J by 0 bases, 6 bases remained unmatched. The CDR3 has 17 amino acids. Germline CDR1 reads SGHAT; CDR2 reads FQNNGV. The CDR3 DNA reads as TGTGCCAGCAGCTTAGGCCCGACAGGGTACTCTGGAAACACCATATATTTT. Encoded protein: CASSLGPTGYSGNTIYF.

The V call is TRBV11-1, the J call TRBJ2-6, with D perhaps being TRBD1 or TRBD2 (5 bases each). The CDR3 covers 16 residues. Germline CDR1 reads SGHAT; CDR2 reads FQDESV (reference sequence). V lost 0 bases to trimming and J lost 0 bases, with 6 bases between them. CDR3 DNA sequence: TGTGCCAGCAGCTTAGCAGGGACCTCTGGGGCCAACGTCCTGACTTTC. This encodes CASSLAGTSGANVLTF.

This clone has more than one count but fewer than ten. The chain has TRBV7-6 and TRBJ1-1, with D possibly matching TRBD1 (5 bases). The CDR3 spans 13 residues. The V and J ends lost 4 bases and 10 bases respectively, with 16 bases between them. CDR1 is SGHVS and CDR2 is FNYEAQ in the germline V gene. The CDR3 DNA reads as TGTGCCAGCAGCTCCGAGGGGTTTTCAGGAGCTTTCTTT. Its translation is CASSSEGFSGAFF.